This T cell receptor (beta chain) is from a study of T cells after posttransplantation cyclophosphamide. J was trimmed by 6 bases and V by 3 bases; bases with no gene match: 7. The CDR3 totals 14 residues. Per germline, CDR1 SGHVS and CDR2 FQNEAQ. Cells defined as naive were viable CD3+CD4+ or CD3+CD8+ and CCR7+CD45RA+CD45RO-CD95-CD27+CD28+. Measured with immunoSEQ multiplex PCR; TCRdb has only the in-frame clones, and not every one. Of tens of thousands of clones listed, approximately 98% are singletons. Source material: naive CD4+ T cells sorted from PBMCs. The chain recombines TRBV7-8 with TRBJ2-7; TRBD2 aligns across 8 bases. The receptor was isolated from a man aged 40-49 years in good health, CMV-negative, and a related stem cell transplant donor. CDR3 loop: CASSFSGSRSEQYF. CDR3 coding DNA: TGTGCCAGCAGCTTCAGCGGGAGTCGTTCCGAGCAGTACTTC.